This TCR beta chain derives from a study of T cell responses to AZD1222 COVID-19 vaccine. Findings of the study overall: It should be noted that donors were predominantly white British and more often female, and clonal diversity was possibly underestimated. Close to half of spike-specific TCRs reportedly recognize unmutated variant regions. There were vaccine-associated CD4 TCRs across spike, dominant at 160-218 and 743-854.

Only in-frame clones appear in the TCRdb table, and some are missing; sequencing was by immunoSEQ multiplex PCR. The sample has roughly 120,000 clones; around 84% are singletons. The CDR3 totals 13 residues. Trimming removed 7 bases at V and 0 bases at J, with 9 bases between. The germline V gene encodes CDR1 KGHSH and CDR2 LQKENI. As for this clone: The target antigen is unknown.

The gene calls are TRBV18 and TRBJ1-1, with D possibly TRBD1 on 5 matching bases. This TCR derives from an adult who received the AZD1222 COVID-19 vaccine. The material was peripheral blood, obtained 28 days after the second AZD1222 dose. CDR3 residues: CASLDTVNTEAFF. The CDR3 DNA reads TGTGCCAGCTTGGACACCGTGAACACTGAAGCTTTCTTT.